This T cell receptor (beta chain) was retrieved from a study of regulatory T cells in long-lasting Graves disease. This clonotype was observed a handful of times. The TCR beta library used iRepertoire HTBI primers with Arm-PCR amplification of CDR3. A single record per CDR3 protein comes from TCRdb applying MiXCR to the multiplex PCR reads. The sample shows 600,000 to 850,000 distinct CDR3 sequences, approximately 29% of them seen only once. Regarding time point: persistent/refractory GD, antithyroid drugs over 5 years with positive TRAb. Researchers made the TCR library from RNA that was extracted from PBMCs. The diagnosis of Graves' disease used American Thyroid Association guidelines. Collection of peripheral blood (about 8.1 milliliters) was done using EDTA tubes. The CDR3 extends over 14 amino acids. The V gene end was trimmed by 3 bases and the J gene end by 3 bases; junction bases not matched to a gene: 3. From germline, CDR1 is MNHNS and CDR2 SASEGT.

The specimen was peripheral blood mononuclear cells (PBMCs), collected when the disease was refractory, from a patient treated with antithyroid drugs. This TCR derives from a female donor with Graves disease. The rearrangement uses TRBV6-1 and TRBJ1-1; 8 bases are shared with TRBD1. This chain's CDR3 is CASSDPGGYTEAFF. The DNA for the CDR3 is TGTGCCAGCAGTGACCCAGGGGGCTACACTGAAGCTTTCTTT.